These 22 T cell receptor beta chains were all obtained from the same sample, sequenced in a study of cytomegalovirus exposure and HLA in healthy donors. 13 Jbeta primers and 60 Vbeta primers were used for the PCR. Produced via immunoSEQ multiplex PCR; TCRdb's table is partial and in-frame only. Found here are some 120,000 clones, over 60% of them singletons; the top ten hold about 2%. The source material was PBMCs. The receptor set was obtained from a man between 18 and 35 years old in good health and CMV-seronegative.

V usage is TRBV13 and J usage is TRBJ2-7; 7 bases match TRBD1. In germline, CDR1 is PRHDT, CDR2 FYEKMQ (reference sequence). The CDR3 sequence is 13 residues long. V shed 5 bases, J shed 5 bases, and the junction held 6 bases outside the gene matches. The CDR3, as DNA: TGTGCCAGCAGCAGGGACAGCCCCAACGAGCAGTACGTC. Its translation is CASSRDSPNEQYV.

This clone has more than one count but fewer than ten. This chain uses TRBV9 with TRBJ2-2; a possible D gene is TRBD1 (6 bases). V was clipped by 4 bases and J by 3 bases, with 19 bases between them. Germline V lookup: CDR1 SGDLS, CDR2 YYNGEE. The CDR3 has 17 amino acids. The CDR3 DNA is TGTGCCAGCAGCCTCCCCTCGGACAGACCGGACACCGGGGAGCTGTTTTTT. Translating gives CASSLPSDRPDTGELFF.

To note about this clone: The same CDR3 can be traced to other DNA sequences in this sample. V usage is TRBV6-6 and J usage is TRBJ2-1; TRBD1 matches 8 bases. V gave up 2 bases and J gave up 5 bases; unmatched junction bases: 5. The CDR3 loop spans 15 amino acids. Germline CDR1 is MNHNY and CDR2 is SVGAGI (reference sequence). The CDR3 DNA reads as TGTGCCAGCAGTTACCGGACAGGGAGCCACAATGAGCAGTTCTTC. Translated: CASSYRTGSHNEQFF.

The chain joins TRBV7-9 to TRBJ2-2; D unresolved. Trimming stripped 5 bases from V and 1 base from J, with 17 bases between. The V gene's germline CDR1 is SEHNR and CDR2 FQNEAQ (reference sequence). This CDR3 has 17 amino acids. CDR3 residues: CASSPTMESRNTGELFF. CDR3 nucleotide sequence: TGTGCCAGCAGCCCTACAATGGAGTCTCGGAACACCGGGGAGCTGTTTTTT.

This clone was counted a single time. The chain recombines TRBV25-1 with TRBJ2-1; unclear D gene. V dropped 3 bases and J dropped 0 bases, with 12 bases sitting between them. The CDR3 totals 16 residues. CDR1 and CDR2 (germline): MGHDK, SYGVNS. The CDR3: CASSDETTDSYNEQFF. In DNA form, the CDR3 reads TGTGCCAGCAGTGATGAGACAACTGACTCCTACAATGAGCAGTTCTTC. The whole variable domain, remainder taken from reference TRBV25-1 and TRBJ2-1, is EADIYQTPRYLVIGTGKKITLECSQTMGHDKMYWYQQDPGMELHLIHYSYGVNSTEKGDLSSESTVSRIRTEHFPLTLESARPSHTSQYLCASSDETTDSYNEQFFGPGTRLTVL.

The genes are TRBV13 and TRBJ2-3; 7 nucleotides match TRBD2. The germline V gene encodes CDR1 PRHDT and CDR2 FYEKMQ (reference sequence). V trimming: 1 base; J trimming: 0 bases; junction bases outside the gene matches: 10. The CDR3 contains 18 residues. The CDR3 DNA reads as TGTGCCAGCAGCTTAGTGGTTCGGCGGGAGTGGAGCACAGATACGCAGTATTTT. It translates to CASSLVVRREWSTDTQYF.

This clone occurred a few times. The CDR3 reads CASSGKTGGGGYTF. DNA for the CDR3: TGTGCCAGCAGCGGGAAGACAGGGGGTGGCGGCTACACCTTC. The V gene is TRBV5-4, the J gene TRBJ1-2; 9 bases line up with TRBD1. The CDR3 has 14 amino acids. V lost 4 bases to trimming and J lost 8 bases; unmatched junction nucleotides: 9. Germline CDR1 and CDR2: SGHNT and YYREEE (reference sequence).

The V and J genes are TRBV19 and TRBJ1-3, with TRBD1 matching 8 bases. The ends lost 6 bases at V and 4 bases at J; junction bases unmatched: 5. Germline lookup yields CDR1 LNHDA and CDR2 SQIVND (reference sequence). The CDR3 consists of 14 residues. The CDR3 here is CASRHQGAGNTIYF. CDR3 in DNA: TGTGCCAGTAGACACCAGGGGGCCGGAAACACCATATATTTT.

There are a few counts of this clone. This chain connects TRBV6-5 to TRBJ2-7; 10 bases are a match to TRBD1. Trimming cost V 4 bases and J 2 bases; bases outside gene matches: 5. The CDR3 sequence is 15 residues long. The germline V gene encodes CDR1 MNHEY and CDR2 SVGAGI. The DNA of the CDR3 is TGTGCCAGCAGTTCCTGGGACAGGGGACCCTACGAGCAGTACTTC. Translating gives CASSSWDRGPYEQYF.

The chain links TRBV27 to TRBJ2-1; D is possibly TRBD2 (5 bases). Germline CDR1 and CDR2: MNHEY and SMNVEV (reference sequence). Trimming stripped 4 bases from V and 5 bases from J, with 15 bases between. The length of the CDR3 is 15 residues. The CDR3, as DNA: TGTGCCAGCAGTTCACCCGAGGCGGGTGACAATGAGCAGTTCTTC. Protein sequence: CASSSPEAGDNEQFF.

This clone was found a few times. The chain carries TRBV29-1 and TRBJ2-1; D might be TRBD2 (5 bases). The germline gives CDR1 SQVTM, CDR2 ANQGSEA. The CDR3 runs to 12 residues. Between the trimmed V and J ends, which lost 5 bases and 3 bases, there was a span of 8 bases. Here the CDR3 reads CSVLARYNEQFF. The CDR3 DNA follows: TGCAGCGTTCTAGCTCGCTACAATGAGCAGTTCTTC.

The chain employs TRBV19 and TRBJ2-5, with 14 bases that match TRBD2. The CDR3 consists of 15 residues. J was trimmed by 5 bases and V by 5 bases; bases with no gene match: 4. CDR1 and CDR2 from the germline V gene are LNHDA and SQIVND (reference sequence). CDR3 protein: CASSDGTSGSETQYF. CDR3 DNA: TGTGCCAGTAGTGATGGGACTAGCGGGAGTGAGACCCAGTACTTC.

The V call is TRBV7-6, the J call TRBJ1-2; 9 nucleotides match TRBD1. Germline V CDR1 and CDR2: SGHVS, FNYEAQ. This CDR3 region has 16 residues. Trimming removed 4 bases from V and 12 bases from J; junction bases left unmatched: 18. The chain's CDR3 is CASSSPGDREGLAHTF. In DNA, the CDR3 is TGTGCCAGCAGCTCCCCGGGGGACAGGGAGGGGTTAGCTCACACCTTC.

The V gene is TRBV7-2, the J gene TRBJ1-4; perhaps TRBD1 as D (6 bases). Trimming shortened V by 5 bases and J by 3 bases, and 13 bases separated the two germline ends. Germline V lookup: CDR1 SGHTA, CDR2 FQGNSA. The CDR3 totals 15 residues. The chain's CDR3 is CASSPYRAANEKLFF. As DNA, the CDR3 is TGTGCCAGCAGCCCGTACAGGGCTGCTAATGAAAAACTGTTTTTT.

The chain recombines TRBV5-6 with TRBJ1-4, with D uncertain. CDR3 length: 14 residues. V was clipped by 4 bases and J by 8 bases, with 15 bases between them. Germline lookup yields CDR1 SGHDT and CDR2 YYEEEE. CDR3 loop: CASSEGGPREKLFF. The CDR3 nucleotides read TGTGCCAGCAGCGAGGGAGGGCCTCGGGAAAAACTGTTTTTT.

The chain is built from TRBV7-3 and TRBJ1-5; 8 bases are shared with TRBD1. This CDR3 comprises 14 residues. Germline CDR1 and CDR2: SGHTA and FQGTGA. V lost 3 bases to trimming and J lost 5 bases; unmatched junction nucleotides: 3. The CDR3 bases are TGTGCCAGCAGCTTGACAGGGGTAGATCAGCCCCAGCATTTT. This sequence encodes CASSLTGVDQPQHF. Filled out from reference TRBV7-3 and TRBJ1-5, the complete variable domain reads GAGVSQTPSNKVTEKGKYVELRCDPISGHTALYWYRQSLGQGPEFLIYFQGTGAADDSGLPNDRFFAVRPEGSVSTLKIQRTERGDSAVYLCASSLTGVDQPQHFGDGTRLSIL.

The V call is TRBV18, the J call TRBJ2-1; 10 bases fit TRBD2. CDR3 length equals 15 residues. Per germline, CDR1 KGHSH and CDR2 LQKENI. The V gene end was trimmed by 0 bases and the J gene end by 11 bases; junction bases not matched to a gene: 7. In DNA form, the CDR3 reads TGTGCCAGCTCACCACCGAGCCTAGCGGGAGTCCAGCAGTTCTTC. Translating it yields CASSPPSLAGVQQFF.

This sequence joins TRBV27 and TRBJ1-3; D perhaps matches TRBD1 (5 bases). The germline gives CDR1 MNHEY, CDR2 SMNVEV (reference sequence). V lost 5 bases and J 0 bases, leaving 14 bases between the germline ends. This CDR3 spans 16 amino acids. The DNA of the CDR3 is TGTGCCAGCAGTCCCACAGGCGTTACCTCTGGAAACACCATATATTTT. The encoded protein is CASSPTGVTSGNTIYF.

This clone was seen a few times. The chain joins TRBV4-2 to TRBJ1-1; TRBD1 aligns across 7 bases. With V trimmed by 4 bases and J by 10 bases, 12 bases remained unmatched. The CDR3 covers 14 residues. The germline CDR1 and CDR2 sequences are LGHNA and YNFKEQ. Here the CDR3 reads CASSPQGANRGAFF. The DNA for the CDR3 is TGTGCCAGCAGCCCACAGGGAGCAAACAGGGGAGCTTTCTTT.

CDR3 DNA: TGTGCCAGCATTAGGGACAGGGTGTACAACGAGCAGTACTTC. Its protein product is CASIRDRVYNEQYF. V gene TRBV6-1 combines with J gene TRBJ2-7; 9 nucleotides agree with TRBD1. J lost 5 bases, V lost 7 bases, and 9 bases had no gene match. The V gene's germline CDR1 is MNHNS and CDR2 SASEGT. The CDR3 is made up of 14 amino acids.

J is TRBJ2-7 and V is TRBV4-1; D is unresolved. The V gene's germline CDR1 is MGHRA and CDR2 YSYEKL. Trimming took 4 bases from V and 5 from J, leaving 12 bases between them. The CDR3 sequence is 13 residues long. CDR3 DNA: TGCGCCAGCAGCCTCCTCGGGTCGAACGAGCAGTACTTC. Protein product: CASSLLGSNEQYF.

The chain links TRBV6-1 to TRBJ1-2; 7 nucleotides agree with TRBD1. This CDR3 has 16 amino acids. J was trimmed by 1 base and V by 3 bases; bases with no gene match: 8. CDR1 and CDR2 (germline): MNHNS, SASEGT. Written as DNA, the CDR3 is TGTGCCAGCAGTGACTGGGGCGGGGACAGTAACTATGGCTACACCTTC. It encodes CASSDWGGDSNYGYTF.